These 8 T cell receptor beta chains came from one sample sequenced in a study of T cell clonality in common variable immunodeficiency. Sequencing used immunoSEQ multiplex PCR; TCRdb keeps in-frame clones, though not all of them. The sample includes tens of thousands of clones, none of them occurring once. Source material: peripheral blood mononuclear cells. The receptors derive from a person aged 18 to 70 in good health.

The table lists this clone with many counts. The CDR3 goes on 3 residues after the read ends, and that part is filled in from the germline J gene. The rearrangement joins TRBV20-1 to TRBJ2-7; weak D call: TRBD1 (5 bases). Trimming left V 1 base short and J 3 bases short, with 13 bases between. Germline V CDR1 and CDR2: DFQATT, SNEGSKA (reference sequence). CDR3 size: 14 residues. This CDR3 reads CSARAQGENYEQYF. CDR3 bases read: TGCAGTGCTAGAGCCCAGGGCGAAAACTACGAG.

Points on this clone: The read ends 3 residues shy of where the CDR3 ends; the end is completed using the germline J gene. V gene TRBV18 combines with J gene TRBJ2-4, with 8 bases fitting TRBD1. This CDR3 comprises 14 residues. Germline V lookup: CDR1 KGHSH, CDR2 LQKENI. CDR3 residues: CASSPNDRGESQYF. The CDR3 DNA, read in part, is TGTGCCAGCTCACCCAACGACAGGGGCGAGAGT. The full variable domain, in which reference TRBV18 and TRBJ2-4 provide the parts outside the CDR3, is NAGVMQNPRHLVRRRGQEARLRCSPMKGHSHVYWYRQLPEEGLKFMVYLQKENIIDESGMPKERFSAEFPKEGPSILRIQQVVRGDSAAYFCASSPNDRGESQYFGAGTRLSVL.

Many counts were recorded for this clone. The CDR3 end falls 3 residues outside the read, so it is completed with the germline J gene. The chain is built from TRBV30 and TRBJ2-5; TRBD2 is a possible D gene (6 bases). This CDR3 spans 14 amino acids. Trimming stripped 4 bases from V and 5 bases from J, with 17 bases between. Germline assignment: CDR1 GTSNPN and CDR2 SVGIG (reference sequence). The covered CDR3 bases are TGTGCCTGGACGCCAGCAAATGGGGGGGAGACC. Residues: CAWTPANGGET. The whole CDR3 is CAWTPANGGETQYF.

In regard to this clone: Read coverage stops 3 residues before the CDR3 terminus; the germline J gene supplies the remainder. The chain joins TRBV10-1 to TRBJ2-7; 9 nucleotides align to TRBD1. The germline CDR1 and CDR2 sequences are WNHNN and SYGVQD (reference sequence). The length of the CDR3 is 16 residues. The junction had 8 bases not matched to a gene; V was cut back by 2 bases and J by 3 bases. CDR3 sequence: CASSEVRDREIYEQYF. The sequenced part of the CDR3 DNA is TGCGCCAGCAGTGAGGTTCGGGACAGGGAAATCTACGAG.

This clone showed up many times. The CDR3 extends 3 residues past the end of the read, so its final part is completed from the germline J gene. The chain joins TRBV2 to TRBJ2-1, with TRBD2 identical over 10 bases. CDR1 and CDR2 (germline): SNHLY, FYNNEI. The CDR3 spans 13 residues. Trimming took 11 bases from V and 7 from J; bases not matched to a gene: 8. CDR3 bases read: TGTGCCGTTCTAGCGGGAGAGCTGAATGAG. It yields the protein CAVLAGELNE. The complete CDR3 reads CAVLAGELNEQFF.

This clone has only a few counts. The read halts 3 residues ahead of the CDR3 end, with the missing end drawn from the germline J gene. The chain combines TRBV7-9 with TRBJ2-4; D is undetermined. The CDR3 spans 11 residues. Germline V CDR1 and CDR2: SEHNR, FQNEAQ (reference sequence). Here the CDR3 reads CASSPTAGQYF. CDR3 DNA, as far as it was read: TGTGCCAGCAGCCCAACAGCTGGT.

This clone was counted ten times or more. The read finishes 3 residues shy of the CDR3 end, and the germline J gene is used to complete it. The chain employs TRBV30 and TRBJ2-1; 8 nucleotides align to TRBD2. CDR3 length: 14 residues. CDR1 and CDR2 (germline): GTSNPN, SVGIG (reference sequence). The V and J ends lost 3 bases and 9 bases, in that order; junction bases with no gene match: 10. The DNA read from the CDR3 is TGTGCCTGGAGAGGGACTAGAGGTCGGGGTGAG. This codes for CAWRGTRGRGE. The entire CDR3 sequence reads CAWRGTRGRGEQFF.

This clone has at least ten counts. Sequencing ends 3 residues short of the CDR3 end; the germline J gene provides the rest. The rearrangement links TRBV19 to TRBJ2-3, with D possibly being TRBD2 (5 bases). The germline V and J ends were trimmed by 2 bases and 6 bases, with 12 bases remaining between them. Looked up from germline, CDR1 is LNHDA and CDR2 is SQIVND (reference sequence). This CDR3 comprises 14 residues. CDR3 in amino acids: CASSIRAGGDTQYF. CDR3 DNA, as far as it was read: TGTGCCAGTAGTATAAGGGCAGGCGGGGATACG.